These T cell receptor beta chains were read from a single sample in a study of early T cells in non-severe SARS-CoV-2 infection. TCRdb ran MiXCR on the 5' RACE reads and lists one entry per CDR3 protein. The repertoire consists of about 58,000 distinct CDR3 sequences, with approximately 12% occurring once and the leading ten covering 8% to 10%. The sample taken for sequencing was whole blood. Source of these receptors: an adult who was a healthcare worker with PCR-confirmed SARS-CoV-2 infection or an uninfected control (not recorded which). Each CDR3 is given with its conserved first and last residue. A D gene is named only where the DNA matches it firmly. A clone size is listed for some rows: how often the clone was seen (once, few, many), or a class if it is expanded.

V gene: TRBV6-5; D gene: -; J gene: TRBJ1-5; clone size: few; CDR3 protein: CASSSLTGPGSNQPQHF; CDR3 DNA: TGTGCCAGCAGTTCCCTCACGGGGCCGGGAAGCAATCAGCCCCAGCATTTT
V gene: TRBV6-5; D gene: -; J gene: TRBJ2-7; clone size: few; CDR3 protein: CASSFRDTSYEQYF; CDR3 DNA: TGTGCCAGCAGTTTCCGGGACACTTCCTACGAGCAGTACTTC
V gene: TRBV21-1; D gene: -; J gene: TRBJ1-1; clone size: many; CDR3 protein: CASSGGQGVWNTEAFF; CDR3 DNA: TGTGCCAGCAGCGGGGGACAGGGGGTTTGGAACACTGAAGCTTTCTTT
V gene: TRBV7-7; D gene: TRBD2; J gene: TRBJ2-5; clone size: many; CDR3 protein: CASSLGLAGLQETQYF; CDR3 DNA: TGTGCTAGCAGCTTAGGTCTAGCGGGGCTCCAAGAGACCCAGTACTTC
V gene: TRBV19; D gene: -; J gene: TRBJ1-2; clone size: many; CDR3 protein: CASSTPPGRTNYGYTF; CDR3 DNA: TGTGCCAGTAGTACCCCGCCTGGGAGGACCAACTATGGCTACACCTTC
V gene: TRBV20-1; D gene: -; J gene: TRBJ2-7; clone size: many; CDR3 protein: CSAGELTGYYEQYF; CDR3 DNA: TGCAGTGCGGGCGAGTTGACAGGCTACTACGAGCAGTACTTC
V gene: TRBV20-1; D gene: -; J gene: TRBJ2-7; clone size: -; CDR3 protein: CSARNSPSYEQYF; CDR3 DNA: TGCAGTGCTAGAAATAGTCCCTCCTACGAGCAGTACTTC
V gene: TRBV20-1; D gene: -; J gene: TRBJ1-3; clone size: -; CDR3 protein: CSARPISGGNTIYF; CDR3 DNA: TGCAGTGCTAGACCGATATCGGGCGGAAACACCATATATTTT
V gene: TRBV20-1; D gene: TRBD2; J gene: TRBJ2-3; clone size: many; CDR3 protein: CSAEGTSGLTDTQYF; CDR3 DNA: TGCAGTGCTGAGGGGACTAGCGGGTTGACAGATACGCAGTATTTT
V gene: TRBV18; D gene: -; J gene: TRBJ1-1; clone size: -; CDR3 protein: CASSRNRPESGTEAFF; CDR3 DNA: TGTGCCAGCTCTCGCAATCGACCTGAAAGCGGCACTGAAGCTTTCTTT
V gene: TRBV9; D gene: -; J gene: TRBJ2-7; clone size: many; CDR3 protein: CASSVEPTYEQYF; CDR3 DNA: TGTGCCAGCAGCGTCGAACCCACCTACGAGCAGTACTTC
V gene: TRBV6-1; D gene: -; J gene: TRBJ1-2; clone size: -; CDR3 protein: CASSEEVKNYGYTF; CDR3 DNA: TGTGCCAGCAGTGAGGAAGTCAAAAACTATGGCTACACCTTC
V gene: TRBV27; D gene: -; J gene: TRBJ1-3; clone size: -; CDR3 protein: CASSLRDGGGNTIYF; CDR3 DNA: TGTGCCAGCAGTCTCCGGGACGGAGGTGGAAACACCATATATTTT
V gene: TRBV7-9; D gene: TRBD1; J gene: TRBJ2-7; clone size: few; CDR3 protein: CASSTNAGTASYEQYF; CDR3 DNA: TGTGCCAGCAGCACGAACGCCGGGACAGCCTCCTACGAGCAGTACTTC
V gene: TRBV28; D gene: TRBD1; J gene: TRBJ2-3; clone size: -; CDR3 protein: CASRGQGTPETQYF; CDR3 DNA: TGTGCCAGCAGGGGACAGGGGACCCCAGAAACGCAGTATTTT
V gene: TRBV6-6; D gene: -; J gene: TRBJ2-2; clone size: many; CDR3 protein: CASSYSKWSGELFF; CDR3 DNA: TGTGCCAGCAGTTACTCAAAATGGTCCGGGGAGCTGTTTTTT
V gene: TRBV29-1; D gene: -; J gene: TRBJ2-7; clone size: few; CDR3 protein: CSAVQGTYEQYF; CDR3 DNA: TGCAGCGCCGTACAGGGAACTTACGAGCAGTACTTC
V gene: TRBV5-1; D gene: TRBD1; J gene: TRBJ1-1; clone size: many; CDR3 protein: CASRRDRDEAFF; CDR3 DNA: TGCGCCAGCAGACGGGACAGGGATGAAGCTTTCTTT
V gene: TRBV4-3; D gene: TRBD2; J gene: TRBJ2-1; clone size: -; CDR3 protein: CASSQGGLAGRAFF; CDR3 DNA: TGCGCCAGCAGCCAAGGGGGACTAGCGGGCCGTGCGTTCTTC
V gene: TRBV7-8; D gene: -; J gene: TRBJ1-1; clone size: -; CDR3 protein: CASSPSQGRTEAFF; CDR3 DNA: TGTGCCAGCAGCCCATCCCAGGGCCGCACTGAAGCTTTCTTT
V gene: TRBV12-3/TRBV12-4; D gene: -; J gene: TRBJ2-7; clone size: many; CDR3 protein: CASSADPAGSYEQYF; CDR3 DNA: TGTGCCAGCAGTGCTGACCCTGCCGGGAGCTACGAGCAGTACTTC
V gene: TRBV5-6; D gene: -; J gene: TRBJ2-3; clone size: many; CDR3 protein: CASSGGPSTDTDTQYF; CDR3 DNA: TGTGCCAGCAGCGGGGGCCCGAGTACCGACACAGATACGCAGTATTTT
V gene: TRBV3-1; D gene: -; J gene: TRBJ1-1; clone size: -; CDR3 protein: CASSSRALNEAFF; CDR3 DNA: TGTGCCAGCAGCTCCCGCGCGCTAAATGAAGCTTTCTTT
V gene: TRBV6-6; D gene: -; J gene: TRBJ1-4; clone size: few; CDR3 protein: CASSYSRGSSSGEKLFF; CDR3 DNA: TGTGCCAGCAGTTACTCGAGGGGCAGTTCAAGCGGTGAAAAACTGTTTTTT
V gene: TRBV29-1; D gene: TRBD1; J gene: TRBJ1-1; clone size: -; CDR3 protein: CSAQSRGRPTEAFF; CDR3 DNA: TGCAGCGCCCAGTCAAGGGGGCGACCCACTGAAGCTTTCTTT
V gene: TRBV29-1; D gene: -; J gene: TRBJ2-1; clone size: many; CDR3 protein: CSVEDSERSSYNEQFF; CDR3 DNA: TGCAGCGTTGAAGATAGCGAGCGGTCCTCCTACAATGAGCAGTTCTTC
V gene: TRBV7-3; D gene: -; J gene: TRBJ1-1; clone size: -; CDR3 protein: CASSPDTRKDTEAFF; CDR3 DNA: TGTGCCAGCAGCCCGGACACCAGGAAGGACACTGAAGCTTTCTTT
V gene: TRBV27; D gene: -; J gene: TRBJ1-5; clone size: many; CDR3 protein: CASSQTAGTGFQPQHF; CDR3 DNA: TGTGCCAGCAGTCAAACCGCCGGGACCGGCTTCCAGCCCCAGCATTTT